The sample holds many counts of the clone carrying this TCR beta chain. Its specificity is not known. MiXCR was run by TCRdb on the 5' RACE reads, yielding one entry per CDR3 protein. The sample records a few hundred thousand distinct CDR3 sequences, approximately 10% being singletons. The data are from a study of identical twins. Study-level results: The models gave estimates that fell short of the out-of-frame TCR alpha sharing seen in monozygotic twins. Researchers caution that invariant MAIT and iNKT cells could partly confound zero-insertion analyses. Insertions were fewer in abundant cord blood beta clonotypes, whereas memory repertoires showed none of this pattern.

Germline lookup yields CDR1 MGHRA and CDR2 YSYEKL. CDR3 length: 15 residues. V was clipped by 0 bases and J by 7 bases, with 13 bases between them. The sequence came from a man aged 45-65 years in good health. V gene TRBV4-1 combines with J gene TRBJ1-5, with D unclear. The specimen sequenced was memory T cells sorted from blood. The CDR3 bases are TGCGCCAGCAGCCAAGACTTTCCTGCATCCCAGCCCCAGCATTTT. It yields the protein CASSQDFPASQPQHF.